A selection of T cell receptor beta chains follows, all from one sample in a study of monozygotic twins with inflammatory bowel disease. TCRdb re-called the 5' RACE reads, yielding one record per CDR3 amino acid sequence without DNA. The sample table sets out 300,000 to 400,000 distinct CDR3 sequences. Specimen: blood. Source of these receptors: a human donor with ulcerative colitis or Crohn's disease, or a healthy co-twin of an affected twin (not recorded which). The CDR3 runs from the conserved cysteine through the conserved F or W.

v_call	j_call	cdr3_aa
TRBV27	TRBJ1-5	CASSFRVPGQPQHF
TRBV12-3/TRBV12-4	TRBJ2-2	CASDKRMNTGELFF
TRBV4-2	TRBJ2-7	CASSQDRGMPSYEQYF
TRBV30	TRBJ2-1	CAWSPGREQFF
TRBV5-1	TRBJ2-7	CASSPESGSYEQYF
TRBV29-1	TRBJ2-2	CSVEASPAGELFF
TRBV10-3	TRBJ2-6	CAISGHNSGANVLTF
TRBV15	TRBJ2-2	CATSTGTATMTGELFF
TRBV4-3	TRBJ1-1	CASSQDLGNTEAFF
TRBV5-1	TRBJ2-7	CASSLDLLYEQYF
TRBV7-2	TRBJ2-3	CASSLAIVVAGDADTQYF
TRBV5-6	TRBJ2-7	CASSTTRTGSTEQYF
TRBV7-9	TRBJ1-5	CASSLEGTFQPQHF
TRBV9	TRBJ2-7	CASSRSGSPYEQYF
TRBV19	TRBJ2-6	CASSIGGFSGANVLTF
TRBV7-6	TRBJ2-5	CASSFIDRREGQETQYF
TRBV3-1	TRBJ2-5	CASTQTNQETQYF
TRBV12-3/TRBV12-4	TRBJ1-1	CASSPRGRRTEAFF
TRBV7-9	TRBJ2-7	CASSFPGRSYEQYF
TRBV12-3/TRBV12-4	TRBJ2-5	CASSKTGAVGETQYF
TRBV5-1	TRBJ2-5	CASSLGGPPGETQYF
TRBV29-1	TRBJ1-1	CSVEDRTRGIGEGAFF
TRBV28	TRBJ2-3	CASSSRGGPSTDTQYF
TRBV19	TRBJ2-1	CASSPASGEQFF
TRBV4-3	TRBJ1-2	CASSQGGLRDVNYGYTF
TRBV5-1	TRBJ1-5	CASSLGDGPQHF
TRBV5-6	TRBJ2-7	CASSLVDRVYEQYF
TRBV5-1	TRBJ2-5	CASSLVPPQETQYF
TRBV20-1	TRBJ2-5	CSARARREGLETQYF
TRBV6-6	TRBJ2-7	CASRGTVYEQYF
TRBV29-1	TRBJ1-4	CSVRSNEKLFF
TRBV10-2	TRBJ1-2	CASSDRDRVGYTF
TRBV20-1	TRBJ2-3	CSERGASTDTQYF
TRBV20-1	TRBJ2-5	CSARTGRQETQYF
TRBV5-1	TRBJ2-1	CASSLREGLEFF
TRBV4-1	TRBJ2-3	CASSQAPLGTDTQYF
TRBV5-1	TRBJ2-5	CASSLAGNQETQYF